This T cell receptor beta chain appears in the sequencing data of a study of OX40 agonist ivuxolimab in advanced cancers. Findings and caveats of the study: The authors did not determine the antigen specificity of the expanded peripheral T cells. Partial responders receiving 0.1-3.0 mg/kg showed among the lowest clonal expansion.

Turning to this clone: Its specificity is unknown.

The CDR3 is 15 amino acids. Trimming at V came to 0 bases and at J to 2 bases, leaving 3 bases not matched to a gene. Per the germline V gene, CDR1 is SGHTA and CDR2 is FQGNSA. Libraries were prepared by immunoSEQ multiplex PCR; TCRdb keeps only in-frame clonotypes and omits some of them. This table has fewer than 85,000 clones, around 80% appearing once. The origin of this receptor is an adult with an advanced solid tumor such as melanoma, head and neck, liver or kidney cancer. Specimen: CD4+ or CD8+ T cells sorted from blood, collected in a trial of the OX40 agonist ivuxolimab. V usage is TRBV7-2 and J usage is TRBJ2-7; 8 positions agree with TRBD2. The CDR3 sequence is CASSLAGSGAYEQYF. The CDR3 region has the DNA TGTGCCAGCAGCTTAGCGGGTAGCGGGGCCTACGAGCAGTACTTC. The full variable domain, completed using reference TRBV7-2 and TRBJ2-7, is GAGVSQSPSNKVTEKGKDVELRCDPISGHTALYWYRQSLGQGLEFLIYFQGNSAPDKSGLPSDRFSAERTGGSVSTLTIQRTQQEDSAVYLCASSLAGSGAYEQYFGPGTRLTVT.